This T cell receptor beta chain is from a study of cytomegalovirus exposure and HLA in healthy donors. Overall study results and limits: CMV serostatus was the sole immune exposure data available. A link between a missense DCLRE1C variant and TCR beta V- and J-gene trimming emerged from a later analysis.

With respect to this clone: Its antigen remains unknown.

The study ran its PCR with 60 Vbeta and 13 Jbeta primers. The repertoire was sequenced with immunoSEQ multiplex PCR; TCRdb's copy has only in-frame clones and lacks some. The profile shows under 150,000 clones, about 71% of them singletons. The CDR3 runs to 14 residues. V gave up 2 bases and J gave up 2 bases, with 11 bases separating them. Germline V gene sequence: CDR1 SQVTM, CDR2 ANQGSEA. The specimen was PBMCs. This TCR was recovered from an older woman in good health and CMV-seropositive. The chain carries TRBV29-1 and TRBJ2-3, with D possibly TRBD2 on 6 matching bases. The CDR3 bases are TGCAGCGTTGAACCGGGGGAGGTCACAGATACGCAGTATTTT. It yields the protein CSVEPGEVTDTQYF.